This is a list of T cell receptor beta chains from one sample in a study of blood T cell repertoires in COVID-19. Libraries were prepared by immunoSEQ multiplex PCR; TCRdb keeps only in-frame clonotypes and omits some of them. This table holds about 140,000 clones, approximately 84% found once. The source material was peripheral blood. These receptors were collected from a woman aged 55-70 years with acute or convalescent COVID-19. Both conserved end residues are part of each CDR3. D genes are given only for firm matches.

D,J,length,V,CDR3
.,TRBJ2-7,15,TRBV30,CAWSGSRGSSYEQYF
.,TRBJ1-1,13,TRBV11-2,CASSNDLGGEAFF
.,TRBJ1-1,17,TRBV21-1,CASSPKPQGQGGSEAFF
TRBD2,TRBJ2-1,15,TRBV12-5,CASGRGLAGYNEQFF
.,TRBJ1-2,15,TRBV14,CASSPNGRDNYGYTF
.,TRBJ1-5,19,TRBV24-1,CATPIGGTSRGYSNQPQHF
TRBD2,TRBJ2-5,17,TRBV19,CASSTRLTSGRGETQYF
.,TRBJ1-1,16,TRBV7-2,CASSNQVFQLNTEAFF
.,TRBJ2-3,11,TRBV19,CASSTLDTQYF
TRBD2,TRBJ2-2,16,TRBV5-1,CASRKEASGRTGELFF
TRBD1,TRBJ1-1,14,TRBV18,CASSPLAGGGEAFF
TRBD1,TRBJ1-2,16,TRBV5-1,CASSLEGDRTYYGYTF
TRBD1,TRBJ1-1,12,TRBV18,CVTGGLVTEAFF
TRBD1,TRBJ2-3,14,TRBV19,CASSRTGGTDTQYF
.,TRBJ2-7,13,TRBV29-1,CSVVRLGGYEQYF
.,TRBJ2-1,18,TRBV7-9,CASSANLGLASSYNEQFF
TRBD1,TRBJ1-1,14,TRBV19,CASNGLGQLIEAFF
.,TRBJ1-2,17,TRBV3-1/TRBV3-2,CASSQPWAGQKNYGYTF
.,TRBJ2-5,16,TRBV29-1,CSVEDYRETSRETQYF
.,TRBJ1-6,14,TRBV6-2/TRBV6-3,CASGWPGETSPLHF
.,TRBJ2-7,12,TRBV7-8,CASSPGDHEQYF
.,TRBJ1-1,15,TRBV28,CASSFLARMNTEAFF
TRBD2,TRBJ2-7,13,TRBV10-3,CAIRTTGGREQYF
TRBD1,TRBJ2-7,13,TRBV7-8,CASSGQGGYEQYF
TRBD1,TRBJ1-1,14,TRBV7-9,CASSLRRDRVEAFF